The 26 T cell receptor beta chains below all came from one sample that was sequenced in a study of blood T cell repertoires in COVID-19. Only in-frame clones appear in the TCRdb table, and some are missing; sequencing was by immunoSEQ multiplex PCR. The sample contains about 260,000 clones, 75% to 90% of which appear only once. The sequenced material came from PBMCs or T cells enriched from blood (not recorded which). All receptors come from a man in his fifties or sixties who had been exposed to COVID-19.

The chain joins TRBV3-1 (or the pseudogene TRBV3-2) to TRBJ2-3; TRBD1 agrees at 8 bases. J lost 0 bases, V lost 2 bases, and 7 bases had no gene match. This CDR3 region has 17 residues. Germline CDR1 is LGHDT and CDR2 is YNNKEL (reference sequence). CDR3 protein: CASSQNFQGASTDTQYF. As DNA, the CDR3 is TGTGCCAGCAGCCAAAACTTCCAGGGGGCTAGCACAGATACGCAGTATTTT.

The V gene is TRBV4-1, the J gene TRBJ1-1; possibly TRBD1 for D (6 bases). Germline V gene lookup returns CDR1 MGHRA and CDR2 YSYEKL. V was trimmed by 2 bases and J by 5 bases, leaving 9 bases between them. This CDR3 has 13 residues. For the CDR3, the DNA is TGCGCCAGCAGCCAAAGGGGGTGGACTGAAGCTTTCTTT. The encoded protein is CASSQRGWTEAFF.

The chain employs TRBV29-1 and TRBJ1-1, with no clear D. The CDR3 spans 13 residues. Germline CDR1 reads SQVTM; CDR2 reads ANQGSEA. V dropped 7 bases and J dropped 3 bases, with 15 bases sitting between them. The CDR3 protein is CSARAGGDTEAFF. The DNA of the CDR3 is TGCAGCGCCAGAGCAGGAGGAGACACTGAAGCTTTCTTT. Full variable domain (rest looked up from reference TRBV29-1 and TRBJ1-1): SAVISQKPSRDICQRGTSLTIQCQVDSQVTMMFWYRQQPGQSLTLIATANQGSEATYESGFVIDKFPISRPNLTFSTLTVSNMSPEDSSIYLCSARAGGDTEAFFGQGTRLTVV.

The chain recombines TRBV5-4 with TRBJ2-5; D uncertain. V lost 0 bases and J 7 bases, leaving 4 bases between the germline ends. The CDR3 spans 11 residues. The germline V gene encodes CDR1 SGHNT and CDR2 YYREEE (reference sequence). The DNA for the CDR3 is TGTGCCAGCAGCTTGGGAGGGACCCAGTACTTC. It is translated as CASSLGGTQYF.

This rearrangement joins TRBV5-6 to TRBJ2-7, with a weak D call TRBD2 (5 bases). Germline values: CDR1 SGHDT, CDR2 YYEEEE. CDR3 length equals 15 residues. The V end lost 0 bases, the J end lost 4 bases, and 14 bases lay between the germline ends. The CDR3 loop is CASSLEGSSTYEQYV. As DNA, the CDR3 is TGTGCCAGCAGCTTGGAAGGGAGTTCGACGTACGAGCAGTACGTC.

The V gene is TRBV5-1, the J gene TRBJ1-2, with D uncertain. The CDR3 contains 14 residues. Trimming stripped 1 base from V and 2 bases from J, with 9 bases between. Germline CDR1 SGHRS, CDR2 YFSETQ. CDR3 bases: TGCGCCAGCAGCTTGTTTGGCAGAAACTATGGCTACACCTTC. This codes for CASSLFGRNYGYTF.

J is TRBJ1-4 and V is TRBV28; D is possibly TRBD1 (5 bases). Trimming pared 7 bases from V and 7 bases from J, leaving 13 bases between. This CDR3 is 13 amino acids long. Germline-derived CDR1 and CDR2 are MDHEN and SYDVKM. As DNA, the CDR3 is TGTGCCAGCACCGAGTATAGGGGTGAAAAACTGTTTTTT. Translation: CASTEYRGEKLFF.

This chain uses TRBV5-1 with TRBJ2-3; D is unresolved. CDR1 is SGHRS and CDR2 is YFSETQ in the germline V gene. The length of the CDR3 is 14 residues. Trimming left V 0 bases short and J 2 bases short, with 7 bases between. The chain's CDR3 is CASSLVADTDTQYF. CDR3 DNA: TGCGCCAGCAGCTTGGTTGCGGACACAGATACGCAGTATTTT.

CDR3 residues: CASSPRGTDTDTQYF. The CDR3, as DNA: TGTGCCAGCAGCCCACGGGGGACAGACACAGATACGCAGTATTTT. The rearrangement links TRBV3-1 (or the pseudogene TRBV3-2) to TRBJ2-3; maybe TRBD1 (7 bases). Trimming pared 4 bases from V and 2 bases from J, leaving 13 bases between. Germline-derived CDR1 and CDR2 are LGHDT and YNNKEL (reference sequence). CDR3 length equals 15 residues.

This chain connects TRBV2 to TRBJ1-2, with 11 bases lining up with TRBD1. The CDR3 loop spans 16 amino acids. Germline V gene data show CDR1 as SNHLY and CDR2 as FYNNEI. With 0 bases clipped from V and 4 bases from J, the junction kept 4 bases outside the gene matches. This chain's CDR3 is CASSEARTGGGYGYTF. DNA of the CDR3: TGTGCCAGCAGTGAAGCAAGGACAGGGGGCGGCTATGGCTACACCTTC. The full variable domain, with the rest looked up from reference TRBV2 and TRBJ1-2, is EPEVTQTPSHQVTQMGQEVILRCVPISNHLYFYWYRQILGQKVEFLVSFYNNEISEKSEIFDDQFSVERPDGSNFTLKIRSTKLEDSAMYFCASSEARTGGGYGYTFGSGTRLTVV.

This sequence joins TRBV27 and TRBJ2-1, with 8 bases aligning to TRBD1. Germline trimming cut 8 bases from V and 0 bases from J; bases unmatched to any gene: 3. From germline, CDR1 is MNHEY and CDR2 SMNVEV (reference sequence). This CDR3 has 14 residues. CDR3 region: CASLDRDSYNEQFF. CDR3 nucleotide sequence: TGTGCCAGCCTGGACAGGGACTCCTACAATGAGCAGTTCTTC.

This clone was seen repeatedly, ten times or more. Within the sample, other DNA sequences also encode this same CDR3. This sequence joins TRBV7-8 and TRBJ2-7; the D is unclear. CDR1 SGHVS and CDR2 FQNEAQ come from the germline V gene. Trimming removed 4 bases from V and 0 bases from J, with 7 bases in between. This CDR3 contains 13 residues. CDR3 in amino acids: CASSSLGSYEQYF. The CDR3 DNA follows: TGTGCCAGCAGCTCCCTAGGCTCCTACGAGCAGTACTTC.

This clone appeared once. The chain employs TRBV7-8 and TRBJ1-1; D is undetermined. CDR1 is SGHVS, CDR2 FQNEAQ, per germline. The germline V and J ends were trimmed by 1 base and 8 bases, with 11 bases remaining between them. The CDR3 covers 13 residues. CDR3 protein: CASSLVNSLEAFF. CDR3 bases: TGTGCCAGCAGCTTAGTTAACTCTCTGGAAGCTTTCTTT.

The rearrangement uses TRBV11-3 and TRBJ2-1; tentatively, D is TRBD1 (7 bases). Trimming pared 5 bases from V and 0 bases from J, leaving 20 bases between. This CDR3 is built from 18 residues. Germline CDR1 is SGHNT and CDR2 is YENEEA. DNA for the CDR3: TGTGCCAGCAGCCCCAGGGGGACTTCAATGAGCTCCTACAATGAGCAGTTCTTC. Translation: CASSPRGTSMSSYNEQFF.

V gene TRBV5-1 combines with J gene TRBJ1-4, with a tentative D call TRBD1 (5 bases). The germline V gene has CDR1 SGHRS and CDR2 YFSETQ. The CDR3 totals 14 residues. V lost 2 bases and J lost 4, with 9 bases in between. CDR3 protein: CASSFGGYNEKLFF. In DNA, the CDR3 is TGCGCCAGCAGCTTCGGGGGTTATAATGAAAAACTGTTTTTT.

With regard to this clone: In the same sample, other DNA sequences code for this CDR3. The V and J genes are TRBV5-1 and TRBJ1-5; possible D gene TRBD1, 6 bases. V was clipped by 0 bases and J by 1 base, with 8 bases between them. CDR1 is SGHRS and CDR2 is YFSETQ in the germline V gene. The CDR3 has 15 amino acids. CDR3 sequence: CASSLAGGSNQPQHF. DNA for the CDR3: TGCGCCAGCAGCTTGGCTGGGGGCAGCAATCAGCCCCAGCATTTT.

This clone appeared once. Other DNA sequences in the same sample also yield this CDR3. The chain is built from TRBV5-1 and TRBJ2-2, with D possibly TRBD1 on 5 matching bases. The CDR3 runs to 15 residues. CDR1 and CDR2 (germline): SGHRS, YFSETQ. With 0 bases removed from V and 3 bases from J, the gap between germline ends came to 9 bases. The CDR3 sequence is CASSLGDSYTGELFF. Here the CDR3 DNA reads TGCGCCAGCAGCTTGGGTGACAGTTACACCGGGGAGCTGTTTTTT.

The gene calls are TRBV27 and TRBJ1-1, with 9 nucleotides matching TRBD1. Germline V gene lookup returns CDR1 MNHEY and CDR2 SMNVEV (reference sequence). Germline trimming cut 6 bases from V and 1 base from J; bases unmatched to any gene: 12. There are 17 residues in the CDR3. CDR3 loop: CASSSTGTGYWNTEAFF. The CDR3, as DNA: TGTGCCAGCAGCTCGACCGGGACAGGGTACTGGAACACTGAAGCTTTCTTT.

This chain joins TRBV6-5 and TRBJ1-5; the D gene is possibly TRBD1 (6 bases). The CDR3 spans 15 residues. V shed 4 bases and J shed 6 bases, with 16 bases lying between them. CDR1 is MNHEY and CDR2 is SVGAGI in the germline V gene. CDR3 sequence (DNA): TGTGCCAGCAGTTGGAAATACACAGGGTTTCAGCCCCAGCATTTT. This encodes CASSWKYTGFQPQHF.

The rearrangement joins TRBV5-5 to TRBJ1-5; a possible D gene is TRBD1 (6 bases). Germline V gene sequence: CDR1 SGHKS, CDR2 YYEKEE (reference sequence). Trimming removed 1 base from V and 4 bases from J, with 15 bases in between. CDR3 length equals 16 residues. This chain's CDR3 is CASSLRSWDKNQPQHF. The CDR3 DNA reads as TGTGCCAGCAGCTTGAGATCTTGGGACAAAAATCAGCCCCAGCATTTT.

The chain is built from TRBV5-1 and TRBJ1-6, with a tentative D call TRBD1 (6 bases). Per the germline V gene, CDR1 is SGHRS and CDR2 is YFSETQ. V was cut by 1 base and J by 0 bases, with 14 bases left in between. This CDR3 contains 18 residues. CDR3 loop: CASSLRNRESSYNSPLHF. In nucleotides, the CDR3 is TGCGCCAGCAGCTTGCGAAACAGGGAGAGCTCCTATAATTCACCCCTCCACTTT.

The rearrangement joins TRBV29-1 to TRBJ2-2; perhaps TRBD1 as D (5 bases). V gave up 4 bases and J gave up 0 bases, with 9 bases separating them. Germline values: CDR1 SQVTM, CDR2 ANQGSEA. The length of the CDR3 is 14 residues. The CDR3 region is CSVGQNSNTGELFF. CDR3 nucleotide sequence: TGCAGCGTTGGACAGAACTCGAACACCGGGGAGCTGTTTTTT.

The chain recombines TRBV28 with TRBJ2-1; tentative D call: TRBD1 (8 bases). This CDR3 has 15 amino acids. Germline V gene sequence: CDR1 MDHEN, CDR2 SYDVKM. Trimming cost V 5 bases and J 4 bases, with 15 bases left between them. The CDR3 reads CASSLDRGGYNEQFF. As DNA, the CDR3 is TGTGCCAGCAGTCTCGACAGGGGAGGGTACAATGAGCAGTTCTTC.

A single count supports this clone. The genes are TRBV29-1 and TRBJ2-1; 12 nucleotides align to TRBD2. Germline trimming cut 8 bases from V and 4 bases from J; bases unmatched to any gene: 12. CDR3 length: 16 amino acids. CDR1 SQVTM and CDR2 ANQGSEA come from the germline V gene. The CDR3 loop is CSCSGGLAGGYNEQFF. DNA of the CDR3: TGCAGCTGTAGTGGCGGCCTAGCGGGAGGGTACAATGAGCAGTTCTTC.

This rearrangement joins TRBV9 to TRBJ2-2, with a tentative D call TRBD2 (5 bases). The CDR3 consists of 14 residues. CDR1 and CDR2 (germline): SGDLS, YYNGEE. Trimming took off 4 bases at V and 4 bases at J, with 11 bases between the two ends. CDR3 protein: CASSHSTSTGELFF. The CDR3 DNA sequence: TGTGCCAGCAGCCACTCAACTAGCACCGGGGAGCTGTTTTTT.

V usage is TRBV12-3 or TRBV12-4 and J usage is TRBJ2-3; no clear D. The length of the CDR3 is 13 residues. Trimming pared 6 bases from V and 4 bases from J, leaving 11 bases between. The CDR3 region is CASSPNIADTQYF. In DNA, the CDR3 is TGTGCCAGCAGCCCAAACATCGCAGATACGCAGTATTTT.